The rows below give T cell receptor beta chains drawn from one sample of a study of blood T cell repertoires in COVID-19. The assay was immunoSEQ multiplex PCR, and TCRdb's table has in-frame clones only and misses some. The sample yields 120,000 to 150,000 clones, approximately 80% seen once. Sequenced: peripheral blood. The receptor set was obtained from a woman older than 75 in a cohort sampled during active or convalescent COVID-19. Both conserved end residues are part of each CDR3. D genes are given only for firm matches. The size field is filled for only some rows; it gives once, few, many or a size class.

abundance: once; j_gene: TRBJ2-2; v_gene: TRBV18; d_gene: NA; CDR3aa: CASSPQGELFF; CDR3nt: TGTGCCAGCTCACCGCAGGGAGAGCTGTTTTTT
abundance: NA; j_gene: TRBJ2-3; v_gene: TRBV7-3; d_gene: TRBD2; CDR3aa: CASSLSAGETGGLAGEMQYF; CDR3nt: TGTGCCAGCAGCTTATCGGCAGGGGAGACCGGGGGACTAGCGGGGGAGATGCAGTATTTT
abundance: NA; j_gene: TRBJ2-5; v_gene: TRBV4-1; d_gene: TRBD2; CDR3aa: CASSQEERGGSQETQYF; CDR3nt: TGCGCCAGCAGCCAAGAGGAGCGGGGGGGGTCCCAAGAGACCCAGTACTTC
abundance: NA; j_gene: TRBJ1-2; v_gene: TRBV7-9; d_gene: NA; CDR3aa: CASSSAYRVVNYGYTF; CDR3nt: TGTGCCAGCAGTTCAGCTTACAGGGTAGTGAACTATGGCTACACCTTC
abundance: NA; j_gene: TRBJ2-2; v_gene: TRBV20-1; d_gene: NA; CDR3aa: CSASIPGTGELFF; CDR3nt: TGCAGTGCTAGTATTCCGGGCACCGGGGAGCTGTTTTTT
abundance: NA; j_gene: TRBJ2-6; v_gene: TRBV19; d_gene: NA; CDR3aa: CASRETGTGVSGANVLTF; CDR3nt: TGTGCCAGTAGGGAGACCGGGACGGGAGTCTCTGGGGCCAACGTCCTGACTTTC
abundance: NA; j_gene: TRBJ1-6; v_gene: TRBV4-1; d_gene: NA; CDR3aa: CASSSELLDSPLHF; CDR3nt: TGCGCCAGCAGCTCTGAGTTGTTGGATTCACCCCTCCACTTT
abundance: NA; j_gene: TRBJ2-1; v_gene: TRBV3-1/TRBV3-2; d_gene: NA; CDR3aa: CASSQAGSQGGEQFF; CDR3nt: TGTGCCAGCAGCCAGGCGGGGTCCCAAGGAGGTGAGCAGTTCTTC
abundance: NA; j_gene: TRBJ1-2; v_gene: TRBV4-1; d_gene: TRBD1; CDR3aa: CASSPGGRGSGYTF; CDR3nt: TGCGCCAGCAGCCCAGGGGGCAGGGGTAGTGGCTACACCTTC
abundance: NA; j_gene: TRBJ1-1; v_gene: TRBV19; d_gene: NA; CDR3aa: CASSIGDGGRVNTEAFF; CDR3nt: TGTGCCAGTAGTATAGGAGACGGGGGGCGCGTGAACACTGAAGCTTTCTTT
abundance: NA; j_gene: TRBJ2-3; v_gene: TRBV4-1; d_gene: NA; CDR3aa: CASSQEGGGEDTQYF; CDR3nt: TGCGCCAGCAGCCAAGAGGGGGGGGGCGAAGATACGCAGTATTTT
abundance: NA; j_gene: TRBJ1-2; v_gene: TRBV20-1; d_gene: TRBD1; CDR3aa: CSARTGRGYTF; CDR3nt: TGCAGTGCTCGGACAGGGAGGGGCTACACCTTC
abundance: NA; j_gene: TRBJ2-3; v_gene: TRBV7-9; d_gene: NA; CDR3aa: CASSLSDTQYF; CDR3nt: TGTGCCAGCAGCTTGAGCGATACGCAGTATTTT
abundance: NA; j_gene: TRBJ2-3; v_gene: TRBV4-1; d_gene: TRBD1; CDR3aa: CASSQVPDRGWTDTQYF; CDR3nt: TGCGCCAGCAGCCAAGTCCCGGACAGGGGATGGACAGATACGCAGTATTTT
abundance: NA; j_gene: TRBJ1-5; v_gene: TRBV4-1; d_gene: NA; CDR3aa: CASSPGVWGGRDNQPQHF; CDR3nt: TGCGCCAGCAGCCCTGGGGTTTGGGGCGGTCGAGATAATCAGCCCCAGCATTTT
abundance: NA; j_gene: TRBJ2-7; v_gene: TRBV5-4; d_gene: NA; CDR3aa: CASSRGLKGYEQYF; CDR3nt: TGTGCCAGCAGCCGGGGACTTAAGGGCTACGAGCAGTACTTC
abundance: NA; j_gene: TRBJ1-2; v_gene: TRBV6-5; d_gene: NA; CDR3aa: CASSYPAGYGYTF; CDR3nt: TGTGCCAGCAGTTACCCCGCAGGGTATGGCTACACCTTC
abundance: NA; j_gene: TRBJ2-7; v_gene: TRBV5-1; d_gene: TRBD2; CDR3aa: CASSFTGLAGVEQYF; CDR3nt: TGCGCCAGCAGCTTCACGGGACTAGCGGGGGTCGAGCAGTACTTC
abundance: NA; j_gene: TRBJ1-4; v_gene: TRBV7-2; d_gene: NA; CDR3aa: CASSLQGNEKLFF; CDR3nt: TGTGCCAGCAGCTTGCAGGGCAATGAAAAACTGTTTTTT
abundance: NA; j_gene: TRBJ2-6; v_gene: TRBV7-2; d_gene: TRBD2; CDR3aa: CASSAASGGYSGANVLTF; CDR3nt: TGTGCCAGCAGCGCCGCTAGCGGGGGCTACTCTGGGGCCAACGTCCTGACTTTC
abundance: NA; j_gene: TRBJ1-5; v_gene: TRBV21-1; d_gene: NA; CDR3aa: CASRPDRVASQPQHF; CDR3nt: TGTGCCAGCCGCCCAGACAGGGTTGCGAGTCAGCCCCAGCATTTT
abundance: NA; j_gene: TRBJ2-1; v_gene: TRBV6-1; d_gene: NA; CDR3aa: CASSEGIRRANEQFF; CDR3nt: TGTGCCAGCAGTGAAGGGATCCGGCGGGCCAATGAGCAGTTCTTC
abundance: NA; j_gene: TRBJ1-1; v_gene: TRBV29-1; d_gene: TRBD1; CDR3aa: CSVSGTGVVNTEAFF; CDR3nt: TGCAGCGTTTCCGGGACAGGGGTCGTAAACACTGAAGCTTTCTTT
abundance: once; j_gene: TRBJ1-4; v_gene: TRBV5-6; d_gene: TRBD1; CDR3aa: CASRLRQGLDEKLFF; CDR3nt: TGTGCCAGCAGGTTGAGACAGGGGTTGGACGAAAAACTGTTTTTT
abundance: few; j_gene: TRBJ1-5; v_gene: TRBV29-1; d_gene: NA; CDR3aa: CSVGGADQPQHF; CDR3nt: TGCAGCGTTGGCGGGGCTGATCAGCCCCAGCATTTT
abundance: NA; j_gene: TRBJ2-7; v_gene: TRBV6-5; d_gene: NA; CDR3aa: CASRDIVSYEQYF; CDR3nt: TGTGCCAGCCGGGACATAGTCTCCTACGAGCAGTACTTC
abundance: NA; j_gene: TRBJ2-3; v_gene: TRBV2; d_gene: NA; CDR3aa: CASRSGTATDTQYF; CDR3nt: TGTGCCAGCAGATCCGGGACTGCCACAGATACGCAGTATTTT
abundance: NA; j_gene: TRBJ1-5; v_gene: TRBV5-1; d_gene: TRBD1; CDR3aa: CASSRQGGQPQHF; CDR3nt: TGCGCCAGCAGCCGACAGGGGGGTCAGCCCCAGCATTTT
abundance: NA; j_gene: TRBJ1-2; v_gene: TRBV28; d_gene: TRBD1; CDR3aa: CASSRLTGKSNYGYTF; CDR3nt: TGTGCCAGCAGTCGATTGACAGGGAAGTCTAACTATGGCTACACCTTC
abundance: NA; j_gene: TRBJ2-5; v_gene: TRBV6-5; d_gene: NA; CDR3aa: CASSIPGQETQYF; CDR3nt: TGTGCCAGCAGTATCCCGGGCCAAGAGACCCAGTACTTC
abundance: NA; j_gene: TRBJ2-1; v_gene: TRBV19; d_gene: TRBD1; CDR3aa: CASSISMGQGYEQFF; CDR3nt: TGTGCCAGTAGTATATCCATGGGACAGGGTTATGAGCAGTTCTTC
abundance: once; j_gene: TRBJ1-2; v_gene: TRBV5-1; d_gene: NA; CDR3aa: CASSLVGVTLSNYGYTF; CDR3nt: TGCGCCAGCAGCTTGGTAGGGGTGACACTATCTAACTATGGCTACACCTTC